This T cell receptor beta chain is from a study of graft-versus-host responses after intestinal transplantation (dated by TCRdb to the early 2020s). Regarding the complete study: Multivisceral, liver-intestinal, or isolated intestinal transplants were received by the recipients. Bulk TCR-beta CDR3 sequencing was used to track graft-versus-host and host-versus-graft alloreactive T cell clones in the graft, circulation and bone marrow after intestinal transplantation. Anti-thymocyte globulin induction was given to all recipients, followed by maintenance tacrolimus and steroids for around three years. Rather than going through the commercial service, samples from three later patients were sequenced in-house on an Illumina MiSeq and processed with MiXCR. A cohort of 24 intestinal transplant recipients, including one retransplant, was enrolled, and 3 patients lacking pretransplant specimens were excluded. A peak of at least 4% donor T cells among recipient peripheral blood mononuclear cells was the definition used for donor T cell macrochimerism. Alloreactive clones were identified by sequencing pre-transplant mixed lymphocyte reaction products and comparing these products with unstimulated pre-transplant donor and recipient T cells.

The V end gives up 3 bases and the J end 2 bases, leaving 6 bases in the junction not matched to a gene. The CDR3, from cysteine to phenylalanine, totals 15 residues. Of the read, only the CDR3 DNA is kept; its 45 bases are in frame from base 1. The germline V gene specifies SGHVS as CDR1 and FQNEAQ as CDR2. Here is what the overall study found, with its caveats: The conclusions were limited by the relatively low number and heterogeneity of the intestinal transplant patients. Peak levels of circulating GvH clones were associated with declines in HvG clones early after transplant. In the allografts of patients with donor T cell macrochimerism, GvH to HvG T cell clonal ratios were high. GvH clones were found in recipient bone marrow, and some of the GvH clones appeared earlier in ileal mucosa or blood, which is consistent with an intestinal mucosal origin.

The label giving this sample's time point can be read as: cells obtained before transplantation from donor or recipient. CD3+CD4+ and CD3+CD8+ populations were FACS-sorted from unstimulated pre-transplant donor and recipient cells taken from spleen or lymph nodes. On this clone itself: No cognate antigen has been identified for it. No base-level quality is on record; no much larger clone is a single base apart.

The library was built by means of the immunoSEQ multiplex PCR assay. For most patients, genomic DNA was isolated with the Qiagen DNeasy Blood and Tissue Kit and sent frozen to Adaptive Biotechnologies for TCR sequencing. Adaptive Biotechnologies carried out high-throughput TCR-beta CDR3 sequencing of genomic DNA for most patients. Regarding the original processing steps: Adaptive's ImmunoSEQ software was the source of the TCR sequencing data for 18 patients, while a few other patients were processed with MiXCR and VDJtools. CD4 versus CD8 sorting errors were corrected by removing sequences found in both subsets at a frequency ratio below 5:1. Because the origin of CDR3 nucleotide sequences shared between donor and recipient could not be assigned, those sequences were removed. Alloreactive clones required at least 2-fold expansion over unstimulated cells and minimum CFSE-low frequency of 0.002% (template counts) or 0.001% (read counts). Clones were considered mappable if detected in sequenced pre-transplant spleen, lymph node, or MLR CFSE-low populations of the donor or recipient. Cumulative frequency of alloreactive clones was calculated as a percentage of all sequences weighted by copy number. The table comes from immuneACCESS by way of TCRdb, which keeps in-frame sequences with V and J called. Part of the clones is missing from these tables; in studies checked, under half for an unresolved V gene and the rest for unknown reasons. Clone size and the V and J calls come from that table; the DNA yielded D and trimming. The sample table shows 80,000 to 90,000 clones, and 85% to 90% are seen once. The ten largest account for around 0.1% of the sample.

The rearrangement joined TRBV7-8 to TRBJ1-2, with 7 bases in between that match TRBD1. Sequencing used unstimulated CD4+ T cells sorted from spleen or lymph node cells, obtained before intestinal transplant. This sequence originates from a human donor who received an intestinal transplant. The DNA is as follows: TGTGCCAGCAGCTTGGTCGAGGGGGCGAACTATGGCTACACCTTC. Translated, this is CASSLVEGANYGYTF.